This TCR beta chain was recorded in a study of vaccination effects on CD4 cells after COVID-19. Study overall: Antigen-specific CD4+ T cells were expanded (with viral peptide pools) by the ViraFEST assay ahead of sequencing.

Once cultured for around 11 days, the cells underwent separation to obtain CD4+ T cells. Either the BNT162b2 or mRNA-1273 vaccine was given to participants in two doses. Assay: immunoSEQ multiplex PCR; the TCRdb copy retains only in-frame clones and omits some. The sample shows about 73,000 clones, 73% of them seen only once. About this clone itself: The target antigen is unknown.

The CDR3 sequence is 14 residues long. The germline V gene encodes CDR1 SEHNR and CDR2 FQNEAQ (reference sequence). Trimming removed 2 bases from V and 7 bases from J, with 13 bases in between. The sequence was obtained from a human donor who received a COVID-19 vaccine. The chain carries TRBV7-9 and TRBJ2-3; D not resolved. Here the sequenced sample was CD4+ T cells from PBMCs cultured without peptide, taken after COVID-19 vaccination. The DNA for the CDR3 is TGTGCCAGCAGCTTAAATGATCCCACGCATACGCAGTATTTT. Residues: CASSLNDPTHTQYF.